This TCR beta chain is drawn from a study of beta chain features in type 1 diabetes (dated by TCRdb to the late 2010s). Background on the whole study: Patients and healthy donors did not differ in mean age, gender distribution, total cell number or subset yield. A total of under 140,000,000 sorted cells were examined across all samples, and the number of cells per subset was strongly correlated with RNA yield. The study compared the TCRB repertoires of sorted circulating CD4+ T cell subsets in recently diagnosed type 1 diabetes patients with those in matched healthy donors. Whereas all 30 or so donors provided naive and central memory subsets, regulatory and stem cell-like memory subsets were isolated from just 8 patients and about 8 healthy donors. The paper as a whole reports these results and caveats: Shorter templates might be favored by PCR, yet because patient and control samples were amplified and corrected together, any such skew would affect both groups equally. Fewer insertions and more nucleotide deletions at VDJ recombination sites were observed in patients with type 1 diabetes, implying thymic rearrangement abnormalities. Naive, central memory and regulatory TCRB repertoires appeared more similar among patients than among healthy donors. A moderate but significant shortening of TCRB CDR3 length was observed in type 1 diabetes patients in all four CD4+ subsets. Because the HLA sub-analyses included only small numbers of individuals, any influence of HLA type on TCRB rearrangement was left unresolved. Because cDNA was sequenced instead of genomic DNA, highly expressing activated cells could be over-represented, though the groups showed no difference in activation or CD3 levels.

Spanning cysteine to phenylalanine, the CDR3 consists of 13 amino acids. The retained sequence is limited to the CDR3, 39 bases, with the frame set at the first base. CDR1 and CDR2, looked up from the germline V gene, are MNHEY and SVGAGI. The junction carries 9 bases between V and J, which are trimmed by 2 bases and 5 bases respectively. The entire amount of isolated RNA was reverse transcribed using the High Capacity cDNA Reverse Transcription Kit, so the sequenced TCRB transcripts were expressed ones. Deep immunoSEQ sequencing was performed on naive, central memory and regulatory T cell samples, with an average of about 3.6 million total reads per sample. Sorted cells were lysed in RLT buffer, and RNA was extracted using DNase-treated RNeasy Micro or Mini kits according to cell number. Each cell subset was processed on its own to prevent cross-contamination, while patient and healthy donor samples were processed together. Using the immunoSEQ multiplex PCR, TCRB sequences were amplified from cDNA into 87-bp fragments spanning the CDR3 region. Amplicons were sequenced on the Illumina HiSeq platform. As for the original processing: Synthetic template baselines were used to correct PCR bias computationally, reads within Hamming distance 2 were collapsed together, and singletons that could not be merged were discarded. Reads were aligned against IMGT to assign V, D and J genes, CDR3 length and insertions or deletions at six rearrangement sites. Within each subset, clonotype counts were normalized to sorted cell number, and only after that were true diversity and Gini coefficients computed with the tcR R package. The overlap coefficient, calculated on TCRB nucleotide sequences, was used to measure repertoire sharing. The table was pulled from immuneACCESS by TCRdb, which kept in-frame rearrangements only. Such tables lose some clones; where checked, under half of the loss comes from unresolved V genes, and the rest has no known cause. That table furnishes V, J and clone size, whereas the DNA furnished D and trimming. The sample table records 240,000 or so clones; around a quarter of these occur just once. Of the sample, 4% falls within the top ten clones.

This clone occurred a few times. The antigen it binds to is not known. No base-level quality is on record; no much larger clone is a single base apart. A single peripheral blood draw of roughly 0.11 L on average was collected from each donor into heparinised tubes. Using a panel that included CD45RO, CCR7, CD25, CD127, CD95 and CD27, naive, central memory, regulatory and stem cell-like memory CD4+ T cells were sorted on a BD FACSAria II. A purity above 95% was achieved for all sorted populations. Right away, PBMCs were isolated by Lymphoprep density gradient centrifugation and were stained directly, with no culture step. So that batch effects would be minimized, each experiment stained and sorted samples in pairs, pairing one healthy donor with one patient.

The sequence came from a man younger than 45 in good health. The sample comprised central memory CD4+ T cells from blood. The rearrangement combines TRBV6-5 with TRBJ1-2; confidence is insufficient to name the D gene. This receptor carries the CDR3 CASSYAKEYGYTF. In nucleotide form, the sequence is TGTGCCAGCAGTTACGCAAAGGAGTATGGCTACACCTTC.